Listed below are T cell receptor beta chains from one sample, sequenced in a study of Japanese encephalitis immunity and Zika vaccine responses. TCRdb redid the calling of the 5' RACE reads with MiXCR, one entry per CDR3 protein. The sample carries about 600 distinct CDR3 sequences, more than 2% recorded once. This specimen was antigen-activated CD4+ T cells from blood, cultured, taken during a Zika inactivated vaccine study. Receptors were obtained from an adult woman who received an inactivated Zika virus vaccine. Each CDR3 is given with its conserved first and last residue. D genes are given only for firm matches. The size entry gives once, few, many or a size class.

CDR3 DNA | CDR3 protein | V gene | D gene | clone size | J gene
TGTGCCAGCAGCTTACAGGCGGATTCACCCCTCCACTTT | CASSLQADSPLHF | TRBV7-3 | - | many | TRBJ1-6
TGTGCCAGTAGCACTCAGGTATCCTACGAGCAGTACTTC | CASSTQVSYEQYF | TRBV19 | - | medium-sized | TRBJ2-7
TGTGCCAGCCGGAAGGTCGGGGGGTCCGAGCAGTACTTC | CASRKVGGSEQYF | TRBV4-2 | TRBD2 | medium-sized | TRBJ2-7
TGCAGTGCTAGCGGGACAGGGGAGCCCTACGAGCAGTACTTC | CSASGTGEPYEQYF | TRBV20-1 | TRBD1 | large | TRBJ2-7
TGCAGTGCTAGAGGAGGCCTTCTCCAGCTGTTTTTT | CSARGGLLQLFF | TRBV20-1 | - | large | TRBJ1-4
TGTGCCTGGAGCACTAGCGGGAACACCGGGGAGCTGTTTTTT | CAWSTSGNTGELFF | TRBV30 | TRBD2 | medium-sized | TRBJ2-2
TGCAGTGCTAGAGATCTTTGGGGCACTGAAGCTTTCTTT | CSARDLWGTEAFF | TRBV20-1 | - | large | TRBJ1-1
TGCGCCAGCAGCCAAAACCCGACAGGGGGTCTTGAAAAACTGTTTTTT | CASSQNPTGGLEKLFF | TRBV4-1 | TRBD1 | medium-sized | TRBJ1-4
TGTGCCAGCAGCAAAAGTTCTGGGGCCTACGAGCAGTACTTC | CASSKSSGAYEQYF | TRBV21-1 | - | large | TRBJ2-7
TGTGCCAGCTCCGCTCAGGGGACCACTGAAGCTTTCTTT | CASSAQGTTEAFF | TRBV18 | - | medium-sized | TRBJ1-1
TGCAGTGCTAGAGGAGGGGCAATTGAAGCTTTCTTT | CSARGGAIEAFF | TRBV20-1 | - | large | TRBJ1-1
TGTGCCAGCAGCGTAGGAGGGACTAGCGGGAGGCCGAGCTCCTACGAGCAGTACTTC | CASSVGGTSGRPSSYEQYF | TRBV9 | TRBD2 | medium-sized | TRBJ2-7
TGCAGTGCTAGAAGGACTAGCGGCCTATTTGAGACCCAGTACTTC | CSARRTSGLFETQYF | TRBV20-1 | TRBD2 | large | TRBJ2-5
TGTGCCTGGAACTCCCCAGGTACCTACGAGCAGTACTTC | CAWNSPGTYEQYF | TRBV30 | - | large | TRBJ2-7
TGTGCCAGCAGCTCAGGGGCGGGATCACGGTTCTTC | CASSSGAGSRFF | TRBV7-2 | - | medium-sized | TRBJ2-1
TGTGCCAGCAGCCTATACCATAACAATGAGCAGTTCTTC | CASSLYHNNEQFF | TRBV5-6 | - | hyperexpanded | TRBJ2-1
TGTGCCAGCAGCCAACGACTAGGGACAGATACGCAGTATTTT | CASSQRLGTDTQYF | TRBV3-1 | - | medium-sized | TRBJ2-3
TGTGCCAGCAGAAGGCCGGGACTAGCGGGAGCCCCTCTCATCTTC | CASRRPGLAGAPLIF | TRBV6-2/TRBV6-3 | TRBD2 | medium-sized | TRBJ2-1
TGTGCCAGCAGTTTCAGGCAGGCTACGAACACCGGGGAGCTGTTTTTT | CASSFRQATNTGELFF | TRBV12-3/TRBV12-4 | - | medium-sized | TRBJ2-2
TGTGCCAGCAGCCCTTCCGGGGGATGGTTCCAAGAGACCCAGTACTTC | CASSPSGGWFQETQYF | TRBV7-3 | - | large | TRBJ2-5
TGCGCCAGCAGCTTGGGGGTGGGACGTATATACCAAGAGACCCAGTACTTC | CASSLGVGRIYQETQYF | TRBV5-1 | - | medium-sized | TRBJ2-5
TGTGCCAGCAGCTTGGTCCCCCCCCAATCTCAGACTAACTATGGCTACACCTTC | CASSLVPPQSQTNYGYTF | TRBV5-5 | - | medium-sized | TRBJ1-2
TGTGCCAGCTCACTCCGACAGGATGAAAAACTGTTTTTT | CASSLRQDEKLFF | TRBV18 | - | few | TRBJ1-4
TGTGCCAGCGGCTCAGCCCCAACTAATGAAAAACTGTTTTTT | CASGSAPTNEKLFF | TRBV6-1 | - | large | TRBJ1-4
TGTGCCAGTAGTTTTTCTGATACGCAGTATTTT | CASSFSDTQYF | TRBV19 | - | medium-sized | TRBJ2-3
TGTGCCAGCAGCGCCCAGGGAGGCTACGAAAAACTGTTTTTT | CASSAQGGYEKLFF | TRBV6-2/TRBV6-3 | - | few | TRBJ1-4
TGCGCCAGCAGCTTGGTCCCACCGAACTATGGCTACACCTTC | CASSLVPPNYGYTF | TRBV5-1 | - | large | TRBJ1-2
TGTGCCAGTAGGGCACTTGGGACAGACTCCTACGAGCAGTACTTC | CASRALGTDSYEQYF | TRBV19 | TRBD1 | many | TRBJ2-7
TGTGCCAGCAGCCAATATCTCTCTCGGGGGGCTTTCTTT | CASSQYLSRGAFF | TRBV3-1 | - | medium-sized | TRBJ1-1
TGTGCCAGCAGCGCCCGTCTAGCGGGACCGGAAGAGCAGTACTTC | CASSARLAGPEEQYF | TRBV3-1 | TRBD2 | large | TRBJ2-7
TGTGCCAGCAGTGAAGGACAGAACTATGGCTACACCTTC | CASSEGQNYGYTF | TRBV2 | - | medium-sized | TRBJ1-2
TGTGCCAGCAGTTCGACTCACTACGAGCAGTACTTC | CASSSTHYEQYF | TRBV6-6 | - | medium-sized | TRBJ2-7